This TCR beta chain is from a study of T cell repertoires in cytomegalovirus infection. Study overall: Public TCR beta signatures marked donors with CMV infection and the matching HLA.

Whole-study findings and limits: Within the response measured ex vivo, HLA-C-restricted CMV-specific TCR beta clonotypes were dominant. Cumulated frequencies of public TCR beta families served to identify carriers of CMV plus the relevant HLA.

The CDR3 loop spans 14 amino acids. V dropped 1 base and J dropped 1 base, with 8 bases sitting between them. Germline assignment: CDR1 SGHKS and CDR2 YYEKEE (reference sequence). For this clonotype: The antigen is not known.

MiXCR, run by TCRdb on the reads, gives a single entry per CDR3 protein. The table shows about 200,000 distinct CDR3 sequences, with 7.5% to 10% occurring only once. Sequenced: PBMCs. This clonotype was sampled from a human donor in good health (CMV status not recorded). Some clones in this sample may be carry-over from other donors' samples. The chain is built from TRBV5-5 and TRBJ1-1; no firm D call. CDR3 region: CASSLRFANTEAFF. DNA for the CDR3: TGTGCCAGCAGCTTGCGTTTCGCGAACACTGAAGCTTTCTTT.